This T cell receptor beta chain originates from a study of cytomegalovirus exposure and HLA in healthy donors. The CDR3 totals 16 residues. Germline assignment: CDR1 SGHVS and CDR2 FNYEAQ. Trimming took 5 bases from V and 4 from J; bases not matched to a gene: 12. The study ran its PCR with 60 Vbeta and 13 Jbeta primers. Only in-frame clones appear in the TCRdb table, and some are missing; sequencing was by immunoSEQ multiplex PCR. This table has approximately 170,000 clones, roughly 81% appearing once. The sequencing input was PBMCs. This clonotype originated in a man in his thirties or forties in good health and CMV-seropositive. V usage is TRBV7-6 and J usage is TRBJ2-5; 8 bases are a match to TRBD2. The CDR3 nucleotides are TGTGCCAGCAGCCGGTTAGACAGCGGGAGTCGAGAGACCCAGTACTTC. It codes for CASSRLDSGSRETQYF.